The subject of this entry is one T cell receptor (beta chain). Sequencing was performed with immunoSEQ multiplex PCR; in TCRdb, only in-frame clones are kept and a portion is missing. Among about 60,000 clones listed, roughly nine tenths were seen once. The data were obtained in a study of OX40 agonist ivuxolimab in advanced cancers. V trimming: 0 bases; J trimming: 2 bases; junction bases outside the gene matches: 13. The CDR3 is made up of 18 amino acids. In germline, CDR1 is LNHNV, CDR2 YYDKDF (reference sequence). This receptor was obtained from an adult with an advanced solid tumor such as melanoma, head and neck, liver or kidney cancer. This chain uses TRBV15 with TRBJ2-7, with 7 bases fitting TRBD2. The source material was CD4+ or CD8+ T cells sorted from blood, sampled in a trial of the OX40 agonist ivuxolimab. The CDR3 DNA reads TGTGCCACCAGCAGAGATAAGGGTCCGGGGGGATATACCTACGAGCAGTACTTC. Its translation is CATSRDKGPGGYTYEQYF.